The 14 T cell receptor beta chains below were found in one sample sequenced in a study of blood T cell repertoires in COVID-19. The table came from immunoSEQ multiplex PCR; TCRdb's copy has only in-frame clones and leaves some out. The repertoire has fewer than 150,000 clones, 84% of them found once; the top ten carry 6% to 7.5%. Sequenced: peripheral blood. These receptors were collected from a human donor in a cohort sampled during active COVID-19.

This chain connects TRBV6-2 or TRBV6-3 to TRBJ2-7; 7 nucleotides agree with TRBD1. The CDR3 is 13 amino acids. The ends lost 6 bases at V and 13 bases at J; junction bases unmatched: 15. The germline V gene encodes CDR1 MNHEY and CDR2 SVGEGT. The CDR3 here is CASSQQLGTALYF. Here the CDR3 DNA reads TGTGCCAGCAGCCAGCAGCTAGGGACAGCACTATACTTC.

J is TRBJ2-5 and V is TRBV5-1; possibly TRBD2 for D (5 bases). CDR3 length: 17 amino acids. V was shortened by 3 bases and J by 5 bases, with 23 bases between the two germline ends. The germline CDR1 and CDR2 sequences are SGHRS and YFSETQ. The CDR3 protein is CASSWRLQPRSGETQYF. CDR3 sequence (DNA): TGCGCCAGCAGCTGGCGACTGCAGCCCCGTTCGGGGGAGACCCAGTACTTC.

The chain couples TRBV5-1 to TRBJ2-7; 8 nucleotides match TRBD1. The germline V gene has CDR1 SGHRS and CDR2 YFSETQ. The J segment lost 5 bases and the V segment lost 4 bases, leaving 8 bases of the junction unmatched. The CDR3 is 14 amino acids. CDR3 in DNA: TGCGCCAGCAGCACCGCAGGGGGCGGCGACGAGCAGTACTTC. Its protein is CASSTAGGGDEQYF.

There are a few counts of this clone. The chain combines TRBV6-5 with TRBJ2-7; D possibly corresponds to TRBD1 (7 bases). CDR1 is MNHEY, CDR2 SVGAGI, per germline. This CDR3 comprises 13 residues. Trimming took 7 bases from V and 3 from J, leaving 13 bases between them. The CDR3 nucleotides are TGTGCCAGCAACTCCCAGGGGGGCTACGAGCAGTACTTC. It translates to CASNSQGGYEQYF.

The gene calls are TRBV18 and TRBJ2-1, with TRBD1 as a possible D gene (6 bases). Deletions cut 0 bases from V and 0 bases from J, with 21 bases between. Germline CDR1 and CDR2: KGHSH and LQKENI. This CDR3 region has 20 residues. In nucleotides, the CDR3 is TGTGCCAGCTCACCACCGAGGGCAGGGGTACTACAGAGCTCCTACAATGAGCAGTTCTTC. It encodes CASSPPRAGVLQSSYNEQFF.

A single count supports this clone. The J gene is TRBJ2-1, the V gene TRBV11-2; 7 positions agree with TRBD1. Trimming at V came to 4 bases and at J to 7 bases, leaving 4 bases not matched to a gene. This CDR3 contains 13 residues. Germline V CDR1 and CDR2: SGHAT, FQNNGV. The CDR3 reads CASSWDRRNEQFF. CDR3 in DNA: TGTGCCAGCAGCTGGGACAGAAGGAATGAGCAGTTCTTC.

This chain uses TRBV5-4 with TRBJ1-2, with D perhaps matching TRBD1 (6 bases). CDR3 length: 13 residues. The V gene's germline CDR1 is SGHNT and CDR2 YYREEE (reference sequence). Trimming left V 3 bases short and J 5 bases short, with 11 bases between. This chain's CDR3 is CASSSGQWYGYTF. In nucleotides, the CDR3 is TGTGCCAGCAGCTCCGGACAGTGGTATGGCTACACCTTC.

The chain combines TRBV6-4 with TRBJ1-1; a weak D match, TRBD1 (6 bases). Germline CDR1 MRHNA, CDR2 SNTAGT. The CDR3 totals 14 residues. The germline V and J ends were trimmed by 5 bases and 3 bases, with 13 bases remaining between them. The CDR3 sequence is CASSNREGDTEAFF. The CDR3, as DNA: TGTGCCAGCAGTAACAGGGAGGGGGACACTGAAGCTTTCTTT.

V is TRBV10-3 and J is TRBJ2-7; 8 bases line up with TRBD1. With V trimmed by 3 bases and J by 6 bases, 10 bases remained unmatched. Germline loops: CDR1 ENHRY, CDR2 SYGVKD. The length of the CDR3 is 15 residues. As DNA, the CDR3 is TGTGCCATCAGTGACGACAGGGGCCTCTCGCCCGAGCAGTACTTC. Amino acids: CAISDDRGLSPEQYF.

The genes are TRBV7-8 and TRBJ1-1, with no clear D. In germline, CDR1 is SGHVS, CDR2 FQNEAQ. CDR3 size: 15 residues. The V end was cut by 2 bases, the J end by 2 bases, with 12 bases between. The CDR3 spells CASSLTLERNTEAFF. The CDR3, as DNA: TGTGCCAGCAGCTTAACATTGGAGCGAAACACTGAAGCTTTCTTT.

This clone appeared a single time. The chain recombines TRBV29-1 with TRBJ2-7; the match to TRBD1 covers 8 bases. This CDR3 has 12 amino acids. J lost 3 bases, V lost 6 bases, and 4 bases had no gene match. Per the germline V gene, CDR1 is SQVTM and CDR2 is ANQGSEA. The CDR3 region has the DNA TGCAGCGTCCGACAGGGGAGCTACGAGCAGTACTTC. The encoded protein is CSVRQGSYEQYF.

The chain combines TRBV28 with TRBJ2-5; D is possibly TRBD1 (8 bases). This CDR3 has 15 residues. CDR1 is MDHEN and CDR2 is SYDVKM in the germline V gene. V was trimmed by 5 bases and J by 5 bases, leaving 18 bases between them. Written as DNA, the CDR3 is TGTGCCAGCAGTGGGAAAACAGGGGGAGGGGAGACCCAGTACTTC. This gives the protein CASSGKTGGGETQYF.

The chain couples TRBV9 to TRBJ2-1, with 14 bases fitting TRBD2. Germline V CDR1 and CDR2: SGDLS, YYNGEE. This CDR3 comprises 18 residues. V was pared by 3 bases and J by 0 bases, with 5 bases of the junction left unmatched. The CDR3 protein is CASSEGLAGESSYNEQFF. The CDR3 region has the DNA TGTGCCAGCAGCGAGGGACTAGCGGGGGAAAGCTCCTACAATGAGCAGTTCTTC.

The V and J genes are TRBV9 and TRBJ2-1; the match to TRBD2 covers 8 bases. This CDR3 contains 15 residues. Trimming removed 2 bases from V and 7 bases from J; junction bases left unmatched: 8. Per the germline V gene, CDR1 is SGDLS and CDR2 is YYNGEE. The CDR3 region has the DNA TGTGCCAGCAGCGTTTCGGGGGGGTCTGGGAATGAGCAGTTCTTC. Translated: CASSVSGGSGNEQFF.